The rows below give T cell receptor beta chains drawn from one sample of a study of read filtering for tumor transcriptome and immune sequencing. A single record per CDR3 protein comes from TCRdb applying MiXCR to the reads. Among 25,000 or so distinct CDR3 sequences listed, less than 25% were seen once. The sample taken for sequencing was a population of CD138-negative cells sorted from bone marrow. These receptors all stem from a donor aged 40 or older with multiple myeloma. The conserved cysteine and the conserved F or W are not part of the CDR3 here.

V	length	J	CDR3
TRBV5-1	10	TRBJ2-3	ASSFRSGTQY
TRBV11-2	9	TRBJ2-3	ASSLSHTQY
TRBV7-6	11	TRBJ2-7	ASSFGQAYEQY
TRBV12-3/TRBV12-4	12	TRBJ2-3	ASSLAGAGDTQY
TRBV19	13	TRBJ1-4	ASSDTGATNEKLF
TRBV5-1	18	TRBJ2-2	ASSLAMRASGRAGTGELF
TRBV24-1	14	TRBJ2-1	ATSGSLAASYSELF
TRBV5-1	14	TRBJ2-5	ASSKTGSHQGETQY
TRBV7-9	16	TRBJ2-3	ASSLDGSWAGSTDTQY
TRBV5-1	13	TRBJ2-2	ASSYGTQTTGELF
TRBV28	12	TRBJ1-4	ASSIRQPDEQLF
TRBV7-8	14	TRBJ2-5	ASSLDREAGWETQY
TRBV20-1	13	TRBJ2-3	SASHGSGVGDTQY
TRBV20-1	13	TRBJ2-3	SARDWDYTTDTQY
TRBV2	11	TRBJ1-4	ASSEGLKEKLF
TRBV7-9	13	TRBJ2-1	ASRKGTSGSNEQF
TRBV11-2	12	TRBJ1-4	ASSLDRGNEKLF
TRBV2	16	TRBJ2-7	ASRGPLAGGSEAYEQY
TRBV6-6	12	TRBJ2-5	ASRRGAGGRGQY
TRBV7-3	11	TRBJ2-1	ASSLRLINEQF
TRBV3-1	13	TRBJ1-3	ASSLGAASGNTIY
TRBV21-1	9	TRBJ2-6	ASIGANVLT
TRBV20-1	15	TRBJ1-3	SARDKEGQGSGNTIY
TRBV3-1	12	TRBJ2-7	ASSQGPQRSEQY
TRBV19	15	TRBJ1-5	ASSMGGGRYSNQPQH
TRBV7-2	15	TRBJ2-2	ASSLGKLAGGPGELF
TRBV14	13	TRBJ2-7	ASSQDLGRSYEQY
TRBV20-1	12	TRBJ1-2	SANPGTGGFGYT
TRBV20-1	14	TRBJ1-5	SAGTGRTTNNQPQH
TRBV5-1	14	TRBJ2-1	ASSLVNGRAGNEQF
TRBV28	13	TRBJ2-7	TSSRFSGQPRGQY
TRBV20-1	12	TRBJ2-5	SARSTGPGETQY
TRBV6-6	11	TRBJ2-1	ASGGQPRDGQL
TRBV5-1	14	TRBJ2-1	ASSLADLSSYNEQF
TRBV2	12	TRBJ2-1	ASMKGLASNEQF
TRBV30	9	TRBJ1-4	AWSIREKLF
TRBV5-6	12	TRBJ1-1	ASSHRGMNTEAF
TRBV19	12	TRBJ2-7	ASSPGTSGYEQY
TRBV20-1	13	TRBJ1-5	SARDPGAGNQPQH
TRBV5-1	13	TRBJ2-7	ASSLRWGASYEQY
TRBV15	11	TRBJ1-1	ATSRDQGTEAF
TRBV2	13	TRBJ2-5	GSRGTVSPQETQY
TRBV2	13	TRBJ2-3	ASRSIAGDGDTQY
TRBV20-1	13	TRBJ2-5	SARTGTSKGETQY
TRBV12-3/TRBV12-4	13	TRBJ2-7	ASSLSGKDNYEQY
TRBV5-1	13	TRBJ2-1	ASSREGSAYNEQF
TRBV2	13	TRBJ2-3	ASSGGLASTDTQY
TRBV12-3/TRBV12-4	13	TRBJ2-5	ASSELAGHQETQY
TRBV11-3	13	TRBJ2-7	ASSQTGQAAYEQY
TRBV5-1	14	TRBJ2-1	ASSLAPVLGENEQF
TRBV2	10	TRBJ2-3	ASSVLTDTQY
TRBV5-4	11	TRBJ2-3	ASSLVGTDTQY
TRBV11-2	14	TRBJ2-3	VSSLMRSGDADTQY
TRBV2	10	TRBJ2-7	ASSEQIYEQY
TRBV6-5	16	TRBJ1-3	ASSRTKDRGGGGNTIY
TRBV20-1	13	TRBJ2-7	SAMLAGVGLDEQY
TRBV19	11	TRBJ2-7	ASSRSRDYEQY